This TCR beta chain comes out of a study of molecular identifiers for immune sequencing clone quantification. Remarks on this clonotype: No antigen is known for it. The missing conserved phenylalanine or tryptophan at the end of this CDR3 makes a read error likely.

Sorted inputs of about 19,000 to 1,100,000 cells, with 10%, 30% or 50% RNA, yielded naive CD8 libraries. Sorting defined naive CD8 T cells as CD8+CD4-CCR7+CD45RA+. TCRdb itself ran the PCR reads through MiXCR, one entry per CDR3 protein. The table records about 320,000 distinct CDR3 sequences, about 21% of them present only once. CDR1 and CDR2 from the germline V gene are SGHKS and YYEKEE (reference sequence). This CDR3 comprises 15 residues. Study observations and caveats: Clonotypes surpassing 20 RNA copies contained over 98% of effector molecules, versus under 1% in naive cells. Highly expanded clone sizes could end up underestimated if a barcode were shared by identical TCR molecules.

The chain recombines TRBV5-5 with TRBJ1-1; D gene uncertain. This sequence was found in a human donor in good health. Some libraries in this study had Jurkat cell RNA spiked in. The sequenced material came from naive CD8+ T cells from blood, with Jurkat cell RNA spiked in. Regarding subset: FACS-sorted CD8+CD4-CCR7+CD45RA+ naive T cells. The CDR3 DNA reads TGTGCCAGCAGCTTTTCAGGCACTTTGAACACTGGAGCTTTCTCT. Protein sequence: CASSFSGTLNTGAFS.